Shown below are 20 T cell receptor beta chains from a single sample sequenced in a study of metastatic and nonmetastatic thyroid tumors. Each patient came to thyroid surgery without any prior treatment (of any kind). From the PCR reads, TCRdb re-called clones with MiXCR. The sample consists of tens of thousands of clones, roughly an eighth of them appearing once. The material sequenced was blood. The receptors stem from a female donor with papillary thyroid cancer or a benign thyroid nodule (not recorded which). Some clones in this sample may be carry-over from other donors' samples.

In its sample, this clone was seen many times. The CDR3: CASRLTDTQYF. DNA for the CDR3: TGTGCCAGCAGATTAACCGATACGCAGTATTTT. The rearrangement joins TRBV12-3 or TRBV12-4 to TRBJ2-3, with no clear D. V dropped 6 bases and J dropped 6 bases, with 7 bases sitting between them. This CDR3 is 11 amino acids long.

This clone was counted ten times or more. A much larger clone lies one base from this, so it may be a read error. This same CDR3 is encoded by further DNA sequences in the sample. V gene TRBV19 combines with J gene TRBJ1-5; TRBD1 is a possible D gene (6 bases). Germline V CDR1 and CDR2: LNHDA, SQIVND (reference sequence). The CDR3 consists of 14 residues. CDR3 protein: CASSIGQSNQPQHF. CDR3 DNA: TGTGCTAGTAGTATAGGACAGAGCAATCAGCCCCAGCATTTT.

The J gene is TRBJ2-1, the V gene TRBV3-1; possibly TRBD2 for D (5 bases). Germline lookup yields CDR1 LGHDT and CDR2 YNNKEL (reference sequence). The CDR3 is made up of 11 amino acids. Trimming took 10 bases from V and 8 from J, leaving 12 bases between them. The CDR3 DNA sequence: TGTGCCACCAGGACTCTCGATGAGCAGTTCTTC. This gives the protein CATRTLDEQFF.

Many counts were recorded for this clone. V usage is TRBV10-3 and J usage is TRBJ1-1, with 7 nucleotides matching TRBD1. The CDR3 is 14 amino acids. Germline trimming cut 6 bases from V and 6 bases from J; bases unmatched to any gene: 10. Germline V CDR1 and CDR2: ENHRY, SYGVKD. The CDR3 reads CAISNTGATAEAFF. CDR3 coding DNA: TGTGCCATCAGCAATACAGGGGCGACGGCTGAAGCTTTCTTT.

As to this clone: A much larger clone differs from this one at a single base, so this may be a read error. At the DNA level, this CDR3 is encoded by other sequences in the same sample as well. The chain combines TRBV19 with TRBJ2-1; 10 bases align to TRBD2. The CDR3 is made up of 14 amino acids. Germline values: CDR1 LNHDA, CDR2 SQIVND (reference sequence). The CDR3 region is CASSPGLALDEQFF. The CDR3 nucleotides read TGTGCCAGTAGCCCGGGACTAGCGCTAGATGAGCAATTCTTC.

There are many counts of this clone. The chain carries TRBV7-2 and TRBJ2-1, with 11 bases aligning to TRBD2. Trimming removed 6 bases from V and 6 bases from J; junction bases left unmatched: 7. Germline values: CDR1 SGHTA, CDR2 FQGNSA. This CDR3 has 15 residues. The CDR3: CASSSGLAESNEQFF. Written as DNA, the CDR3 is TGTGCCAGCAGTTCGGGACTAGCGGAGAGCAATGAGCAGTTCTTC.

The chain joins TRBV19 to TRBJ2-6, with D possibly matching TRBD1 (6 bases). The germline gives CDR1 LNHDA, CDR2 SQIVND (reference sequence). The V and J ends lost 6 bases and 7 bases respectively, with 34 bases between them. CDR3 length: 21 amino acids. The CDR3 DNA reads TGTGCCAGTAGCTCGTTCAGTCTTTGGAGCAGGGGCCCTCTAGGTGCCAACGTCCTGACTTTC. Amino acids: CASSSFSLWSRGPLGANVLTF.

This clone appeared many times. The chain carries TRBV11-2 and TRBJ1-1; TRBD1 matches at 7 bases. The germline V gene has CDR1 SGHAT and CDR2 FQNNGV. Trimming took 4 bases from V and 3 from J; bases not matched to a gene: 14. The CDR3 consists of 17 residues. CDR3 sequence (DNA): TGTGCCAGCAGCTCAATAGGACTTTGGGACAGCTACACTGAAGCTTTCTTT. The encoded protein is CASSSIGLWDSYTEAFF.

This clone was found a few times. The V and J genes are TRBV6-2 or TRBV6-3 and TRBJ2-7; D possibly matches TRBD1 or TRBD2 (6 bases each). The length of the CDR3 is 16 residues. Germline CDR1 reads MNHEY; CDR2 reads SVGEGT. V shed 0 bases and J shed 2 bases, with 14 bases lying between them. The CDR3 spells CASSYSRDTGAYEQYF. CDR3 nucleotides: TGTGCCAGCAGTTACTCGCGGGACACCGGTGCCTACGAGCAGTACTTC.

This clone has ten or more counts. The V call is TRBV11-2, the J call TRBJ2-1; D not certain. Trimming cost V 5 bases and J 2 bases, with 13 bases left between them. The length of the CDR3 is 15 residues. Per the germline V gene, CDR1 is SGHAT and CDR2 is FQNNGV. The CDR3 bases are TGTGCCAGCAGCGACAAGTGGAAAGCCTACAATGAGCAGTTCTTC. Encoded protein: CASSDKWKAYNEQFF.

This CDR3 reads CATSRFRQHTGELFF. CDR3 nucleotides: TGTGCCACCAGCAGATTTCGGCAGCACACCGGGGAGCTGTTTTTT. The rearrangement uses TRBV15 and TRBJ2-2; no firm D call. CDR1 LNHNV and CDR2 YYDKDF come from the germline V gene (reference sequence). This CDR3 is 15 amino acids long. V gave up 2 bases and J gave up 3 bases, with 10 bases separating them.

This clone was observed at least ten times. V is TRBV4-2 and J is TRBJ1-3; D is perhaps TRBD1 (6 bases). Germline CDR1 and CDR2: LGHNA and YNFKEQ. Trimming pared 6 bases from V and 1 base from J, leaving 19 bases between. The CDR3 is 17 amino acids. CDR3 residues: CASSRAGVLSSGNTIYF. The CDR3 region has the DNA TGTGCCAGCAGTAGGGCAGGGGTACTGTCTTCTGGAAACACCATATATTTT.

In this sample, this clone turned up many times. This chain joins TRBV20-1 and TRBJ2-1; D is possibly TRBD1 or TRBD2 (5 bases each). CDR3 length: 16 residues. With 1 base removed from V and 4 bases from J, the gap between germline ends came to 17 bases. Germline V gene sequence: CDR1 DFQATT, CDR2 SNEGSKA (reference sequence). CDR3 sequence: CSARGEGWTFYNEQFF. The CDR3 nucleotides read TGCAGTGCTAGAGGAGAGGGGTGGACGTTTTACAATGAGCAGTTCTTC.

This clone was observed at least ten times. The CDR3 loop reads CASSYTSGVTGELFF. The CDR3 region has the DNA TGTGCCAGCAGTTACACTAGCGGGGTCACCGGGGAGCTGTTTTTT. This chain connects TRBV12-3 or TRBV12-4 to TRBJ2-2, with 10 bases matching TRBD2. Germline trimming cut 4 bases from V and 4 bases from J; bases unmatched to any gene: 3. The CDR3 has 15 residues.

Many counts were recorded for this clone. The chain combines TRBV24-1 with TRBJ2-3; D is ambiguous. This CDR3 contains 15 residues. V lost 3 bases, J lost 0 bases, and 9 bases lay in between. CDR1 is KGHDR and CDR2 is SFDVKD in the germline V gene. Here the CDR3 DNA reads TGTGCCACCAGTGATCCCAGAGGAAGCACAGATACGCAGTATTTT. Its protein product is CATSDPRGSTDTQYF.

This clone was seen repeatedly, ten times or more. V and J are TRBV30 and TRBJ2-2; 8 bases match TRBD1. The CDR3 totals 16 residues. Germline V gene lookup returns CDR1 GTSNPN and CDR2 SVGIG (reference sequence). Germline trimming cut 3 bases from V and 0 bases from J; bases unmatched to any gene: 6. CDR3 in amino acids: CAWRTGTGPNTGELFF. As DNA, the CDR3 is TGTGCCTGGAGGACCGGGACAGGTCCGAACACCGGGGAGCTGTTTTTT.

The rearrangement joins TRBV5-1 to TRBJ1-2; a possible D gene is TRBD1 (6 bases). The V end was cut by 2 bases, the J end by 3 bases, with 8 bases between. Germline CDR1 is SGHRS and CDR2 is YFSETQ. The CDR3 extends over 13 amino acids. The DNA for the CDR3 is TGCGCCAGCAGCTTACAGGGCCACTATGGCTACACCTTC. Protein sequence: CASSLQGHYGYTF.

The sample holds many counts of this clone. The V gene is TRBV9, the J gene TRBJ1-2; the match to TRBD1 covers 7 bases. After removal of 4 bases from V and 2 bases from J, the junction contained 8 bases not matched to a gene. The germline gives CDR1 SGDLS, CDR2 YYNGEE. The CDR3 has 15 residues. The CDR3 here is CASSPSGTVNYGYTF. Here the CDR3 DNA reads TGTGCCAGCAGCCCTTCCGGGACAGTAAACTATGGCTACACCTTC.

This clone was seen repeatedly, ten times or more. Here the CDR3 reads CSVEPAGTFTDTQYF. In nucleotides, the CDR3 is TGCAGCGTTGAGCCTGCAGGGACCTTCACAGATACGCAGTATTTT. The chain has TRBV29-1 and TRBJ2-3, with D possibly called TRBD1 or TRBD2 (5 bases each). From germline, CDR1 is SQVTM and CDR2 ANQGSEA. The CDR3 totals 15 residues. Deletions cut 3 bases from V and 2 bases from J, with 15 bases between.

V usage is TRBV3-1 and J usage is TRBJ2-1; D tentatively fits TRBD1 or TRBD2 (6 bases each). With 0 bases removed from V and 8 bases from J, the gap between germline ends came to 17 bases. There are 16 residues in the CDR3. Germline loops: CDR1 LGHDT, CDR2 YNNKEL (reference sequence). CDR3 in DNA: TGTGCCAGCAGCCAAGAGGGCCGACTAGGGGGAGATGAGCAGTTCTTC. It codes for CASSQEGRLGGDEQFF.